The TCR beta chain described here comes from a study of neurological immune-mediated disorders. Synthesis of cDNA was performed by 5'RACE using 10-nucleotide random UMIs. Each CDR3 protein gets one entry after TCRdb re-called the 5' RACE reads with MiXCR. The sample lists 87,000 or so distinct CDR3 sequences; roughly 3.5% were seen once. The CDR3 consists of 13 residues. Trimming stripped 0 bases from V and 8 bases from J, with 11 bases between. Germline V gene sequence: CDR1 SGDLS, CDR2 YYNGEE. Unsorted libraries were prepared from 2 million PBMCs held at -80 C. The sample holds many counts of this clonotype. Antigen specificity is unknown. Points from the study as a whole: Expansion of TCR clones was greatest in HTLV-1-associated myelopathy and smallest in multiple sclerosis, where it fell below that of healthy controls. Clinical and MRI features did not associate with the cluster found in multiple sclerosis patients.

The receptor comes from a woman under 30 with multiple sclerosis. The chain has TRBV9 and TRBJ1-2; D may be TRBD1 (5 bases). Material: PBMCs. CDR3 residues: CASSVDRGGGYTF. In nucleotides, the CDR3 is TGTGCCAGCAGCGTAGATCGGGGCGGAGGCTACACCTTC. Variable domain in full (rest from reference TRBV9 and TRBJ1-2): DSGVTQTPKHLITATGQRVTLRCSPRSGDLSVYWYQQSLDQGLQFLIQYYNGEERAKGNILERFSAQQFPDLHSELNLSSLELGDSALYFCASSVDRGGGYTFGSGTRLTVV.